The 28 T cell receptor beta chains listed next were all sequenced from one sample in a study of shared clonotypes between healthy human individuals. Positive CCR7 selection of CD45RO-negative cells yielded the naive CD8 cells, and terminally differentiated effector memory CD45RA+ cells were excluded. The repertoire was sequenced with immunoSEQ multiplex PCR; TCRdb's copy has only in-frame clones and lacks some. The table lists hundreds of thousands of clones, 90% to 95% of them singletons. The sample comprised naive CD8+ T cells sorted from blood. Receptors were obtained from a woman aged 30 to 39 in good health.

Notes on this clone: A read error may produce the germline difference seen at one junction end. The rearrangement joins TRBV28 to TRBJ1-1; D might be TRBD1 (6 bases). Germline lookup yields CDR1 MDHEN and CDR2 SYDVKM. The CDR3 runs to 13 residues. The DNA of the CDR3 is TGTGCCAGCACATCGGGACACGGTCCGGGAAAACTCTTT. Protein: CASTSGHGPGKLF.

There are a few counts of this clone. The CDR3 DNA reads as TGCGCCAGCAGCTTGGCTGGGTCAACTAATGAAAAACTGTTTTTT. It translates to CASSLAGSTNEKLFF. This chain joins TRBV5-1 and TRBJ1-4; D is unresolved. V was trimmed by 0 bases and J by 0 bases, leaving 6 bases between them. Germline values: CDR1 SGHRS, CDR2 YFSETQ. This CDR3 contains 15 residues. Full variable domain (missing parts from reference TRBV5-1 and TRBJ1-4): KAGVTQTPRYLIKTRGQQVTLSCSPISGHRSVSWYQQTPGQGLQFLFEYFSETQRNKGNFPGRFSGRQFSNSRSEMNVSTLELGDSALYLCASSLAGSTNEKLFFGSGTQLSVL.

This clone appeared once. CDR3 bases: TGTGCCAGCAGCTTAAATTGGGACAGTACCTACGAGCAGTACTTC. Protein product: CASSLNWDSTYEQYF. The chain carries TRBV7-6 and TRBJ2-7; the match to TRBD1 covers 7 bases. From germline, CDR1 is SGHVS and CDR2 FNYEAQ. The CDR3 covers 15 residues. V shed 2 bases, J shed 2 bases, and the junction held 6 bases outside the gene matches.

The chain has TRBV6-5 and TRBJ2-7; TRBD2 might be the D (6 bases). This CDR3 spans 15 amino acids. Germline CDR1 is MNHEY and CDR2 is SVGAGI. V was trimmed by 4 bases and J by 5 bases, leaving 18 bases between them. For the CDR3, the DNA is TGTGCCAGCAGTTCCTCCATGACTAGTGTCCACGAGCAGTACTTC. Protein product: CASSSSMTSVHEQYF.

This rearrangement joins TRBV25-1 to TRBJ2-7; 10 bases agree with TRBD1. CDR3 length equals 18 residues. Per germline, CDR1 MGHDK and CDR2 SYGVNS. Losses at the gene ends were 4 bases for V and 2 bases for J; bases not matched to a gene: 14. The CDR3 sequence is CASSARVPGQGFTYEQYF. In DNA, the CDR3 is TGTGCCAGCAGTGCAAGAGTACCGGGACAGGGGTTTACCTACGAGCAGTACTTC.

Written as DNA, the CDR3 is TGCGCCAGCAGCTTGAGGCAGGGGGCGACCGGGGAGCTGTTTTTT. This sequence encodes CASSLRQGATGELFF. The chain has TRBV5-1 and TRBJ2-2; 8 nucleotides align to TRBD1. Trimming cost V 1 base and J 5 bases; bases outside gene matches: 4. The germline V gene has CDR1 SGHRS and CDR2 YFSETQ. This CDR3 region has 15 residues. Supplemented by reference TRBV5-1 and TRBJ2-2, the full variable domain reads KAGVTQTPRYLIKTRGQQVTLSCSPISGHRSVSWYQQTPGQGLQFLFEYFSETQRNKGNFPGRFSGRQFSNSRSEMNVSTLELGDSALYLCASSLRQGATGELFFGEGSRLTVL.

The rearrangement links TRBV7-9 to TRBJ1-4; D is unclear. The V gene lost 5 bases and the J gene lost 6 bases, with 16 bases spanning the gap. The CDR3 sequence is 15 residues long. Germline V gives CDR1 SEHNR, CDR2 FQNEAQ (reference sequence). The CDR3 sequence is CASSHGLQSYEKLFF. CDR3 nucleotides: TGTGCCAGCAGCCACGGTCTTCAGTCTTATGAAAAACTGTTTTTT.

This chain links TRBV4-1 with TRBJ2-2; D is perhaps TRBD1 or TRBD2 (5 bases each). This CDR3 spans 16 amino acids. V lost 0 bases and J 6 bases, leaving 14 bases between the germline ends. Per the germline V gene, CDR1 is MGHRA and CDR2 is YSYEKL. The chain's CDR3 is CASSQDPGAGAGELFF. CDR3 sequence (DNA): TGCGCCAGCAGCCAAGATCCCGGGGCGGGCGCCGGGGAGCTGTTTTTT.

The CDR3 here is CASSQGREGITEAFF. CDR3 in DNA: TGCGCCAGCAGCCAAGGTAGGGAAGGAATCACTGAAGCTTTCTTT. The chain is built from TRBV4-1 and TRBJ1-1; D remains unclear. Germline V gene lookup returns CDR1 MGHRA and CDR2 YSYEKL. This CDR3 region has 15 residues. V gave up 1 base and J gave up 4 bases, with 13 bases separating them.

V is TRBV5-1 and J is TRBJ2-1; D call uncertain. Trimming took off 10 bases at V and 6 bases at J, with 2 bases between the two ends. The CDR3 totals 8 residues. Germline V gives CDR1 SGHRS, CDR2 YFSETQ. The CDR3 is CASNEQFF. The CDR3 coding sequence is TGCGCCTCCAATGAGCAGTTCTTC.

The chain has TRBV5-6 and TRBJ2-7; TRBD2 matches at 10 bases. The CDR3 covers 16 residues. In germline, CDR1 is SGHDT, CDR2 YYEEEE. The ends lost 0 bases at V and 4 bases at J; junction bases unmatched: 7. This CDR3 is CASSLGLAGDQYEQYF. Here the CDR3 DNA reads TGTGCCAGCAGCTTGGGGCTAGCGGGAGATCAGTACGAGCAGTACTTC.

This chain uses TRBV5-6 with TRBJ2-7, with no clear D. Germline V gene lookup returns CDR1 SGHDT and CDR2 YYEEEE. The CDR3 totals 14 residues. The germline V and J ends were trimmed by 4 bases and 3 bases, with 14 bases remaining between them. The CDR3 is CASSRARANYEQYF. CDR3 bases: TGTGCCAGCAGCCGAGCCCGCGCGAACTACGAGCAGTACTTC.

In DNA, the CDR3 is TGCGCCAGCAGCCAAGTTCCAGGGAGCTCCTACGAGCAGTACTTC. As protein: CASSQVPGSSYEQYF. The chain carries TRBV4-1 and TRBJ2-7; either TRBD1 or TRBD2 may fit D (5 bases each). There are 15 residues in the CDR3. From germline, CDR1 is MGHRA and CDR2 YSYEKL. V lost 1 base and J lost 0, with 10 bases in between.

Points on this clone: One end of the junction does not line up with germline, which may come from a read error. This rearrangement joins TRBV27 to TRBJ2-7; TRBD1 or TRBD2 may be the D gene (5 bases each). Per germline, CDR1 MNHEY and CDR2 SMNVEV (reference sequence). The CDR3 spans 16 residues. The DNA for the CDR3 is TGTGCCAGCAGTCTATCCCCCGGGGCCCAGAGCTACGAGCAGTACTTC. Translating it yields CASSLSPGAQSYEQYF.

V is TRBV2 and J is TRBJ1-2; 7 bases match TRBD1. This CDR3 comprises 12 residues. V shed 8 bases, J shed 8 bases, and the junction held 8 bases outside the gene matches. Germline-derived CDR1 and CDR2 are SNHLY and FYNNEI. The CDR3 DNA reads as TGTGCCAGCGGGCAGGGGGGGCCGGGCTACACCTTC. It is translated as CASGQGGPGYTF.

This clone was seen once. The chain uses TRBV27 and TRBJ2-7; 7 bases match TRBD2. The V gene's germline CDR1 is MNHEY and CDR2 SMNVEV (reference sequence). The CDR3 length is 16 residues. The V and J ends lost 0 bases and 2 bases, in that order; junction bases with no gene match: 7. This CDR3 is CASSLSTTSAAYEQYF. CDR3 DNA: TGTGCCAGCAGTTTATCGACAACTAGCGCTGCCTACGAGCAGTACTTC.

On this clone: Other DNA sequences in this specimen translate into the identical CDR3. The chain has TRBV27 and TRBJ2-3; D is unresolved. From germline, CDR1 is MNHEY and CDR2 SMNVEV (reference sequence). Between the trimmed V and J ends, which lost 2 bases and 1 base, there was a span of 4 bases. The CDR3 consists of 13 residues. CDR3 DNA sequence: TGTGCCAGCAGTTTAGGGGGCACAGATACGCAGTATTTT. This sequence encodes CASSLGGTDTQYF.

This chain connects TRBV27 to TRBJ2-3; possible D gene TRBD2, 6 bases. With 6 bases removed from V and 5 bases from J, the gap between germline ends came to 12 bases. CDR3 length: 13 amino acids. Germline loops: CDR1 MNHEY, CDR2 SMNVEV (reference sequence). CDR3 region: CASRDVGGDTQYF. CDR3 nucleotides: TGTGCCAGCAGGGACGTGGGGGGAGATACGCAGTATTTT.

The gene calls are TRBV9 and TRBJ1-1, with 10 bases fitting TRBD1. Per the germline V gene, CDR1 is SGDLS and CDR2 is YYNGEE. V lost 3 bases and J lost 1; bases outside the gene matches: 3. This CDR3 spans 15 amino acids. The CDR3 DNA sequence: TGTGCCAGCAGCGATCGGACAGGGGGGAACACTGAAGCTTTCTTT. Its protein is CASSDRTGGNTEAFF.

V gene TRBV6-1 combines with J gene TRBJ1-6, with D possibly matching TRBD1 (5 bases). CDR1 and CDR2 (germline): MNHNS, SASEGT. Trimming took 6 bases from V and 8 from J, leaving 8 bases between them. The length of the CDR3 is 12 residues. The CDR3 sequence is CASRGEDSPLHF. CDR3 DNA: TGTGCCAGCAGGGGGGAGGATTCACCCCTCCACTTT.

V is TRBV27 and J is TRBJ2-7; 9 bases map to TRBD1. V gave up 4 bases and J gave up 1 base; unmatched junction bases: 2. This CDR3 has 14 amino acids. The germline V gene has CDR1 MNHEY and CDR2 SMNVEV (reference sequence). CDR3 sequence: CASSWGTGSYEQYF. The CDR3 DNA reads TGTGCCAGCAGTTGGGGGACAGGGTCCTACGAGCAGTACTTC.

The chain couples TRBV15 to TRBJ1-1; 9 nucleotides match TRBD1. The CDR3 is 17 amino acids. The junction had 11 bases not matched to a gene; V was cut back by 0 bases and J by 6 bases. The germline V gene encodes CDR1 LNHNV and CDR2 YYDKDF (reference sequence). The CDR3 DNA reads as TGTGCCACCAGCAGAGATGGGGGCGGGACAGGGATCCCTGAAGCTTTCTTT. It specifies CATSRDGGGTGIPEAFF.

The chain is built from TRBV19 and TRBJ2-3; TRBD2 matches at 9 bases. The CDR3 is made up of 16 amino acids. CDR1 LNHDA and CDR2 SQIVND come from the germline V gene (reference sequence). J was trimmed by 3 bases and V by 0 bases; bases with no gene match: 4. As DNA, the CDR3 is TGTGCCAGTAGTATAGATTGGGCGGGAGGGACAGATACGCAGTATTTT. It codes for CASSIDWAGGTDTQYF.

The chain couples TRBV5-1 to TRBJ2-3; D not resolved. Between the trimmed V and J ends, which lost 9 bases and 4 bases, there was a span of 18 bases. Germline assignment: CDR1 SGHRS and CDR2 YFSETQ. This CDR3 is 14 amino acids long. As DNA, the CDR3 is TGCGCCACCAAGATTAACTTGGGTGCAGATACGCAGTATTTT. It translates to CATKINLGADTQYF.

J is TRBJ1-1 and V is TRBV5-6, with 12 positions matching TRBD1. The length of the CDR3 is 19 residues. The V gene's germline CDR1 is SGHDT and CDR2 YYEEEE. The V segment lost 4 bases and the J segment 2 bases; nucleotides outside the gene matches: 15. CDR3 DNA: TGTGCCAGCAGCCCGACCGGGACAGGGGGCGCTGGGGGCAACACTGAAGCTTTCTTT. Its protein product is CASSPTGTGGAGGNTEAFF.

The rearrangement uses TRBV29-1 and TRBJ2-5; tentatively, D is TRBD1 (6 bases). Deletions cut 6 bases from V and 3 bases from J, with 14 bases between. Per germline, CDR1 SQVTM and CDR2 ANQGSEA. The CDR3 totals 13 residues. CDR3 sequence: CSVELGGEETQYF. The DNA of the CDR3 is TGCAGCGTGGAGCTAGGGGGAGAAGAGACCCAGTACTTC.

The genes are TRBV25-1 and TRBJ2-7; D call uncertain. This CDR3 has 13 residues. Germline V gene lookup returns CDR1 MGHDK and CDR2 SYGVNS. The V and J ends lost 1 base and 2 bases respectively, with 6 bases between them. The CDR3, as DNA: TGTGCCAGCAGTGAATTCGCAACCTACGAGCAGTACTTC. This codes for CASSEFATYEQYF.

The CDR3 bases are TGTGCCAGCAGCTTGGGCGACGGACACTACGAGCAGTACTTC. It is translated as CASSLGDGHYEQYF. V gene TRBV5-4 combines with J gene TRBJ2-5, with a weak D call TRBD1 (5 bases). The J call is in doubt because the DNA end fits TRBJ2-7 better. CDR3 length: 14 residues. CDR1 and CDR2 (germline): SGHNT, YYREEE (reference sequence).